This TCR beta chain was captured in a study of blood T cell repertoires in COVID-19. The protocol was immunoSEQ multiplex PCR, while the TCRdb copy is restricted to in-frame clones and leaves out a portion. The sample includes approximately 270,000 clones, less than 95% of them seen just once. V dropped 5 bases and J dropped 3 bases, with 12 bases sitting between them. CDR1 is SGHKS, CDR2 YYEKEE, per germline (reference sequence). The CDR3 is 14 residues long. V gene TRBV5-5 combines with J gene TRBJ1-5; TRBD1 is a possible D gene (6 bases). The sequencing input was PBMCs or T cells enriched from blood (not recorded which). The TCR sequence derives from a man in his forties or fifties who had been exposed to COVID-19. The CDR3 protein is CASSLSGDNQPQHF. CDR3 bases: TGTGCCAGCAGTTTGTCAGGGGACAATCAGCCCCAGCATTTT.